This T cell receptor beta chain was sequenced during a study of cytomegalovirus exposure and HLA in healthy donors (dated by TCRdb to about 2017). Some background on the complete study: An earlier analysis of more than 550 of the donors reported under 300 Gb of sequence data and around 110 million unique TCR beta sequences obtained from about 200 million T cells. HLA typing covered class I and class II loci at four-digit resolution. Donor age, sex, ethnicity and CMV serostatus were compiled alongside the repertoire data. The T cell repertoires of some 670 subjects were profiled by immunosequencing and related to cytomegalovirus serostatus. To decide whether each TCR beta V gene segment behaved as functional or pseudogenic, an earlier analysis of approximately 600 of the donors relied on high-throughput TCR beta sequencing. Because of strong linkage in the cohort, a handful of DR-DQ haplotypes were treated as single units for association and clustering. To predict cytomegalovirus infection status, the study combined high-throughput TCR immunosequencing, statistical association of individual TCRs with disease status, and machine learning. Typing coverage varied by locus: about 620-630 donors for A, B, C, DRB1 and DQB1; roughly 520 for DQA1; approximately 610 for DPA1; roughly 470 for DPB1. Every repertoire in the discovery cohort had been generated on one and the same sequencing platform. The study was designed to test whether signatures of past pathogen exposure could be identified by cataloging public T cell receptors. A separate validation cohort of about 110 different subjects was used in addition to the roughly 700-subject first cohort. A later genetic analysis took genome-wide SNP genotypes for about 55% of the roughly 700 donors and used that subset as a discovery cohort. The genetic ancestry cluster associated with self-reported Caucasian donors included roughly four fifths of the 398 genotyped donors. In the later analysis, no new phenotypic data were used to find candidate immune exposures; instead, reliance was placed on TCR beta sequences and their occurrence across donors. An early release that covered roughly 600 HLA-typed donors contained approximately 300 gigabases of sequencing data and 85 million to 100 million unique TCR sequences. To study patterns of TCR occurrence, a later analysis re-analyzed previously published TCR beta repertoires from 666 donors and added high-resolution HLA genotyping. Among roughly 400 genotyped donors of the cohort, an average of around 240,000 unique TCR beta nucleotide sequences was sequenced per donor, of which about 20% were non-productive. The investigation overall reported the following: According to a later analysis, most CMV-associated TCR beta chains appeared to be HLA-restricted, and the HLA associations seemed to be driven largely by CMV exposure. Only TCR beta chains were sequenced in this cohort, and the absence of alpha or paired-chain data limited detectable features. According to a later genetic analysis, donors in an Asian-associated ancestry cluster had fewer N-insertions in productive TCRs than the approximately 630-donor mean. Because HLA typing was unavailable for some donors at each locus, only the typed subset was used in association tests. The classifier was reported to diagnose cytomegalovirus status with high specificity and sensitivity in both the original cohort and the validation cohort. The presence/absence analyses assumed that sequencing depth was roughly uniform across donors, and that assumption may not be true. The authors suggested that the approach could potentially be extended to other disease states and immunological phenotypes. The 87-base-pair reads could not distinguish some IMGT-functional V segments, including TRBV6-2 and TRBV6-3, so those segments were excluded. A further reported finding was that TCR beta sequences accurately predicted the HLA-A and HLA-B alleles for most subjects in the first cohort. A group of highly shared sequence variants was considered likely to be a technical artifact of the sequencing pipeline. Assigning TCR associations to individual alleles was difficult when HLA alleles, especially DR and DQ, strongly co-occurred. Several of the top co-occurrence clusters appeared to be linked to parvovirus B19, influenza, CMV and Epstein-Barr virus, according to a later analysis. A later analysis found that HLA-associated TCR beta chains were more clonally expanded and had lower generation probabilities than equally common non-associated chains. In a later analysis, TCR association rates were found to vary across HLA loci, with the most associated TCRs seen for DRB1 alleles and the fewest for HLA-C alleles. In the study, around 150 TCR beta chains were listed as associated with cytomegalovirus. Most TCR sequences were observed very rarely across donors, whereas some public TCRs were present in many individuals. Fewer than 20 rarely observed V segments, including chromosome 9 orphons, were excluded from the earlier analysis of several hundred of the donors because counts were too low. Linkage disequilibrium might explain the correlated functional status among segregating V segments, but an unknown experimental factor could not be excluded. The only immune exposure information available for the cohort was CMV serostatus. Specific HLA alleles were associated with 16,951 TCR beta sequences at a false discovery rate of 0.05 in a later analysis. V-gene and J-gene trimming of TCR beta chains was associated with a missense DCLRE1C variant in a later genetic analysis, and the association was replicated in an independent cohort. Three of the identified cytomegalovirus-associated TCR beta chains were confirmed in vitro to be specific for cytomegalovirus antigens. An earlier analysis of approximately 500 of the donors showed that most TCR beta V segments appeared in productive rearrangements either about 87% or about 30% of the time, which broadly matched IMGT annotations.

Compared with germline, V lacks 3 bases and J lacks 5 bases; bases without a gene match: 1. CDR1 and CDR2, looked up from the germline V gene, are KGHSH and LQKENI. The CDR3 contains 13 residues, cysteine and phenylalanine counted. Only CDR3 DNA remains: 39 bases, in frame from the first base. Library creation used the immunoSEQ multiplex PCR assay. For the multiplex PCR, a mixture combining 60 forward primers for TCR Vbeta segments and 13 reverse primers for TCR Jbeta segments was used. The CDR3 region of rearranged TCR beta genes was amplified from genomic DNA by a multiplex PCR assay. The amplified TCR beta libraries were sequenced on the Illumina HiSeq System as 87-base-pair reads. Processing in the source paper ran as follows. A later analysis tallied around 80 million unique TCR beta chains across the 666 repertoires, and some 10 million of those chains were shared by two or more donors. Raw reads were error-corrected and collapsed into unique sequences with a nearest-neighbor algorithm that merged closely related sequences to remove PCR and sequencing errors. CDR3 sequences were aligned to IMGT reference sequences to assign V, D and J gene segments. For a sequence to be retained, a match of at least six nucleotides was required to both a V gene segment and a J gene segment. Rearrangements were called productive when the CDR3 lacked stop codons and stayed in frame with V and J; all others were non-productive. Following IMGT convention, CDR3 was defined as the stretch from the second conserved V-encoded cysteine to the conserved J-encoded phenylalanine. The earlier analysis of 587 of the donors excluded any sequence lacking an unambiguous match to a single V gene segment. In an earlier analysis of approximately 550 of the donors, V segments were called functional above 56.7% productive rearrangements and were called segregating when the between-donor standard deviation exceeded 5%. A statistical classification framework was built to diagnose cytomegalovirus status from the catalog of TCR beta chain sequences. In a later analysis, TCR nucleotide sequences were compared against IMGT/GENE-DB human TR gene sequences so that V and J genes could be assigned. A later analysis assigned CDR3 sequences and most-parsimonious VDJ recombination scenarios with the TCRdist pipeline. In a later analysis, each TCR beta chain was defined by its CDR3 amino acid sequence together with its V-gene family, and reads without a unique V-gene family were excluded. To address suspected cross-contamination and a sequencing artifact, a later analysis removed 550 to 750 highly shared, low-generation-probability nucleotide sequences. In a later analysis, a clonal expansion index was calculated for each public chain from normalized within-repertoire ranks of inferred template counts. A later analysis computed generation probabilities with a VDJ recombination model fitted to out-of-frame rearrangements, and checked the results against IGoR. In a later analysis, TCR-TCR, TCR-HLA and TCR-CMV co-occurrence was scored with hypergeometric tests, and a repertoire-size bias correction was applied to TCR pairs. A later analysis estimated false discovery rates by permuting HLA or CMV assignments 20 times. In a later analysis, co-occurring TCRs were grouped using DBSCAN, and TCRdist sequence similarity was added for clustering within HLA-allele-positive subsets. Repertoires with fewer than 30,000 or more than 120,000 public chains were left out of co-occurrence clustering, as were about 5 repertoires with anomalous nucleotide sharing. The source is immuneACCESS, and TCRdb retained only in-frame sequences with V and J called. Part of the clones is not carried over; for the studies checked, unresolved V genes explain less than half of this, and the remainder is unexplained. D and trimming come from the DNA, and the V and J calls and clone size come from that table. This sample is represented by over 150,000 clones; roughly 76% of them were singletons. Jointly, the top ten make up under 1.5% of the sample.

The cohort was made up of 500 to 850 healthy bone marrow donors. At the time of sampling, all cohort members were nominally healthy, though unrecorded immune exposures were likely present. The donor was CMV seronegative and was included in the group of about 350 seronegative cohort members. A peripheral blood sample was collected from each donor, and TCR beta sequencing was performed on peripheral blood mononuclear cells. Genomic DNA extraction from the blood cell samples was performed with the Qiagen DNeasy Blood Extraction Kit. In regard to this clone: Its antigen specificity is not known. No base quality information exists; no much larger clone differs at one position.

The rearranged chain carries TRBV18 and TRBJ1-5; 7 nucleotides in the junction match TRBD1. The sequence came from a man in his 60s in good health and CMV-seronegative. The sequenced sample was PBMCs. The CDR3 sequence is CASSPTGDQPQHF. The DNA sequence reads TGTGCCAGCTCACCTACAGGGGATCAGCCCCAGCATTTT. Full variable domain (CDR3 extended with the reference TRBV18 and TRBJ1-5 proteins): NAGVMQNPRHLVRRRGQEARLRCSPMKGHSHVYWYRQLPEEGLKFMVYLQKENIIDESGMPKERFSAEFPKEGPSILRIQQVVRGDSAAYFCASSPTGDQPQHFGDGTRLSIL.